Listed here are 21 T cell receptor beta chains from one sample, sequenced in a study of identical twins (dated by TCRdb to the mid-2010s). Receptor libraries were prepared by 5' RACE. The sequencer was an Illumina HiSeq 2000. The raw public reads went through TCRdb reprocessing: fastp at Q25, MiXCR clone calling, in-frame beta chains kept. For every CDR3 protein sequence, its rows merge into one entry that carries the most common genes and DNA. For this sample there are approximately 240,000 distinct CDR3 sequences; more than 13% appear just once. The top ten clonotypes cover approximately 8.2% of the sample. The specimen sequenced was memory (CD45RO+) T cells sorted from blood. What this sample's cell subset or site label stands for: CD45RO+ enriched T cells. These receptors were taken from a woman in her late teens or twenties in good health.

Ten or more counts support this clonotype. This chain uses TRBV29-1 with TRBJ1-4; D is unresolved. The CDR3 contains 11 residues. Germline CDR1 and CDR2: SQVTM and ANQGSEA. V was trimmed by 7 bases and J by 8 bases, leaving 11 bases between them. The chain's CDR3 is CSAAAKEKLFF. CDR3 nucleotides: TGCAGCGCTGCAGCGAAGGAAAAACTGTTTTTT.

The rearrangement joins TRBV5-1 to TRBJ2-1, with TRBD2 as a possible D gene (5 bases). Trimming stripped 0 bases from V and 7 bases from J, with 17 bases between. This CDR3 comprises 16 residues. Germline CDR1 is SGHRS and CDR2 is YFSETQ. The CDR3 DNA sequence: TGCGCCAGCAGCTTGGACCCCGGGAAGGGCGGGAATGAGCAGTTCTTC. It specifies CASSLDPGKGGNEQFF.

In this sample, this clonotype turned up a few times. The chain recombines TRBV6-1 with TRBJ1-2; unclear D gene. The V gene lost 2 bases and the J gene lost 4 bases, with 5 bases spanning the gap. This CDR3 has 12 residues. Germline CDR1 MNHNS, CDR2 SASEGT. In DNA, the CDR3 is TGTGCCAGCAGTGAAAGGATCTATGGCTACACCTTC. Residues: CASSERIYGYTF.

This clonotype has a count of ten or more. The chain links TRBV20-1 to TRBJ2-7; D gene ambiguous. The CDR3 length is 14 residues. CDR1 and CDR2 from the germline V gene are DFQATT and SNEGSKA (reference sequence). V gave up 0 bases and J gave up 6 bases, with 15 bases separating them. The CDR3 bases are TGCAGTGCTAGAGACGGGTCCCGCCTACGCGAGCAGTACTTC. This sequence encodes CSARDGSRLREQYF.

This clonotype was observed a handful of times. The chain recombines TRBV5-4 with TRBJ2-7; 11 bases match TRBD2. CDR3 length: 15 amino acids. Trimming cost V 0 bases and J 9 bases; bases outside gene matches: 8. CDR1 SGHNT and CDR2 YYREEE come from the germline V gene (reference sequence). CDR3 loop: CASSLATSGSILQYF. The CDR3 nucleotides read TGTGCCAGCAGCTTGGCTACTAGCGGGAGCATTCTGCAGTACTTC. Full variable domain (rest looked up from reference TRBV5-4 and TRBJ2-7): ETGVTQSPTHLIKTRGQQVTLRCSSQSGHNTVSWYQQALGQGPQFIFQYYREEENGRGNFPPRFSGLQFPNYSSELNVNALELDDSALYLCASSLATSGSILQYFGPGTRLTVT.

V usage is TRBV28 and J usage is TRBJ2-1, with TRBD2 matching 9 bases. The CDR3 sequence is 15 residues long. The V gene's germline CDR1 is MDHEN and CDR2 SYDVKM. V dropped 4 bases and J dropped 5; count of bases not matched to a gene: 6. The CDR3 bases are TGTGCCAGCAGTTCCGGGACTAGCATGAACAATGAGCAGTTCTTC. Protein sequence: CASSSGTSMNNEQFF.

The chain combines TRBV29-1 with TRBJ2-1, with 8 bases identical to TRBD2. This CDR3 is 12 amino acids long. Losses at the gene ends were 7 bases for V and 6 bases for J; bases not matched to a gene: 5. Looked up from germline, CDR1 is SQVTM and CDR2 is ANQGSEA. The CDR3 DNA sequence: TGCAGCGCTGGGACTAGGGGCAATGAGCAGTTCTTC. Translation: CSAGTRGNEQFF.

CDR3 in DNA: TGTGCCAGTAGTAGACAGGAGTCGGGGGGCTACACCTTC. It is translated as CASSRQESGGYTF. This rearrangement joins TRBV19 to TRBJ1-2; D may be TRBD1 (6 bases). Germline V lookup: CDR1 LNHDA, CDR2 SQIVND (reference sequence). The ends were cut back, 4 bases at V and 8 bases at J, with 14 bases in the middle. This CDR3 region has 13 residues.

This clonotype has ten or more counts. This chain connects TRBV2 to TRBJ1-1; 9 bases are shared with TRBD1. Germline V gene data show CDR1 as SNHLY and CDR2 as FYNNEI. The CDR3 contains 15 residues. V lost 4 bases to trimming and J lost 1 base; unmatched junction nucleotides: 4. CDR3 nucleotides: TGTGCCAGCAGTGCAACGACAGGGGGGAACACTGAAGCTTTCTTT. Protein product: CASSATTGGNTEAFF. Full variable domain (missing parts from reference TRBV2 and TRBJ1-1): EPEVTQTPSHQVTQMGQEVILRCVPISNHLYFYWYRQILGQKVEFLVSFYNNEISEKSEIFDDQFSVERPDGSNFTLKIRSTKLEDSAMYFCASSATTGGNTEAFFGQGTRLTVV.

This clonotype was observed a few times. This chain uses TRBV18 with TRBJ1-6; D uncertain. V lost 4 bases and J 7 bases, leaving 5 bases between the germline ends. Germline loops: CDR1 KGHSH, CDR2 LQKENI. The CDR3 is 12 residues long. For the CDR3, the DNA is TGTGCCAGCTCACGCATAAATTCACCCCTCCACTTT. It yields the protein CASSRINSPLHF.

This clonotype has just a few counts. The rearrangement joins TRBV12-3 or TRBV12-4 to TRBJ1-4; no clear D. This CDR3 has 13 residues. The V end lost 7 bases, the J end lost 4 bases, and 10 bases lay between the germline ends. The CDR3 here is CASNAGINEKLFF. The CDR3 bases are TGTGCCAGCAACGCGGGGATTAATGAAAAACTGTTTTTT.

This clonotype has ten or more counts. The gene calls are TRBV20-1 and TRBJ2-7; D call uncertain. CDR3 length: 13 amino acids. V was pared by 7 bases and J by 0 bases, with 13 bases between. CDR1 is DFQATT, CDR2 SNEGSKA, per germline (reference sequence). The CDR3 loop is CSGQEWNSYEQYF. Written as DNA, the CDR3 is TGCAGTGGCCAGGAGTGGAACTCCTACGAGCAGTACTTC.

This clonotype was detected a few times. J is TRBJ2-7 and V is TRBV6-1, with D perhaps TRBD1 or TRBD2 (7 bases each). Germline assignment: CDR1 MNHNS and CDR2 SASEGT. Trimming cost V 7 bases and J 6 bases, with 19 bases left between them. The CDR3 sequence is 14 residues long. In DNA, the CDR3 is TGTGCCAGCAACTACAGGGGAGGGGTAGGCGAGCAGTACTTC. Protein: CASNYRGGVGEQYF.

This clonotype was seen repeatedly, ten times or more. The CDR3 sequence: CASSQEGGGSYNEQFF. The DNA for the CDR3 is TGTGCCAGCAGCCAAGAGGGCGGGGGCTCCTACAATGAGCAGTTCTTC. V usage is TRBV4-2 and J usage is TRBJ2-1; TRBD2 aligns across 7 bases. V gave up 0 bases and J gave up 0 bases; unmatched junction bases: 2. The V gene's germline CDR1 is LGHNA and CDR2 YNFKEQ. The length of the CDR3 is 16 residues.

The table lists this clonotype with a few counts. The CDR3 region has the DNA TGTGCCAGCCGGGCGCGGAACACAGATACGCAGTATTTT. This sequence encodes CASRARNTDTQYF. The rearrangement joins TRBV6-1 to TRBJ2-3; no clear D gene. The CDR3 has 13 amino acids. CDR1 is MNHNS and CDR2 is SASEGT in the germline V gene. V was pared by 8 bases and J by 2 bases, with 11 bases between.

This clonotype was seen more than once but under ten times. This chain uses TRBV20-1 with TRBJ2-1; TRBD2 agrees at 8 bases. This CDR3 spans 14 amino acids. Germline V CDR1 and CDR2: DFQATT, SNEGSKA (reference sequence). V shed 6 bases, J shed 9 bases, and the junction held 13 bases outside the gene matches. The CDR3 spells CSAISRREGREQFF. CDR3 sequence (DNA): TGCAGTGCGATTAGTCGTCGGGAGGGCCGTGAGCAGTTCTTC.

The chain recombines TRBV4-3 with TRBJ2-3; D possibly matches TRBD1 or TRBD2 (5 bases each). Trimming took 3 bases from V and 0 from J, leaving 10 bases between them. CDR1 LGHNA and CDR2 YSLEER come from the germline V gene. CDR3 length: 15 amino acids. The CDR3 DNA reads TGCGCCAGCAGCCAGGACGGGGACAGCACAGATACGCAGTATTTT. This codes for CASSQDGDSTDTQYF.

This CDR3 is CASSSSGLYGYTF. The CDR3 nucleotides read TGTGCCAGCAGCTCCTCGGGGCTCTATGGCTACACCTTC. The chain carries TRBV7-9 and TRBJ1-2; tentatively, D is TRBD1 (5 bases). There are 13 residues in the CDR3. V lost 4 bases, J lost 4 bases, and 10 bases lay in between. CDR1 is SEHNR and CDR2 is FQNEAQ in the germline V gene (reference sequence).

This chain joins TRBV12-3 or TRBV12-4 and TRBJ1-2, with 8 positions matching TRBD1. J lost 6 bases, V lost 5 bases, and 11 bases had no gene match. CDR3 length: 15 residues. CDR3 sequence: CASSQGDRRHDGYTF. CDR3 nucleotide sequence: TGTGCCAGCAGTCAAGGGGACAGGCGCCACGATGGCTACACCTTC.

The gene calls are TRBV5-1 and TRBJ2-1; perhaps TRBD2 as D (6 bases). The CDR3 has 15 residues. The V end was cut by 0 bases, the J end by 4 bases, with 11 bases between. Germline V lookup: CDR1 SGHRS, CDR2 YFSETQ. CDR3 sequence (DNA): TGCGCCAGCAGCTTGGTAGCGGCAGGTTACAATGAGCAGTTCTTC. Translated, it gives CASSLVAAGYNEQFF.

This clonotype has more than one count but fewer than ten. V and J are TRBV7-2 and TRBJ2-2; a possible D gene is TRBD2 (5 bases). The V gene's germline CDR1 is SGHTA and CDR2 FQGNSA. CDR3 length equals 15 residues. The V end lost 8 bases, the J end lost 1 base, and 14 bases lay between the germline ends. The CDR3 loop reads CASYPGLLNTGELFF. As DNA, the CDR3 is TGTGCCAGCTACCCCGGACTCCTGAACACCGGGGAGCTGTTTTTT.